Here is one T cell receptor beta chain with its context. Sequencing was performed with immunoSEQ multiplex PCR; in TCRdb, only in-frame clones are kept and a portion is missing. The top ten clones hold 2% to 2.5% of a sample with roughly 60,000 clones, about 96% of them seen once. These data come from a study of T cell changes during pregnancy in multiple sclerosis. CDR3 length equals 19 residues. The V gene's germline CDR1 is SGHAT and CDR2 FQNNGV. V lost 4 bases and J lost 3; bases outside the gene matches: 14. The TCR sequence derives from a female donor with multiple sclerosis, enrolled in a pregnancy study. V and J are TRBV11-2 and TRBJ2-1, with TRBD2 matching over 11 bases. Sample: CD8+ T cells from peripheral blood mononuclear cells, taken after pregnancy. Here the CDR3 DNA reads TGTGCCAGCAGCTCCCCCCTCCGACTAGCGGGGAGGCTCTACAATGAGCAGTTCTTC. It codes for CASSSPLRLAGRLYNEQFF. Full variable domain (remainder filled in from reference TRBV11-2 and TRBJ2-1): EAGVAQSPRYKIIEKRQSVAFWCNPISGHATLYWYQQILGQGPKLLIQFQNNGVVDDSQLPKDRFSAERLKGVDSTLKIQPAKLEDSAVYLCASSSPLRLAGRLYNEQFFGPGTRLTVL.